This TCR beta chain was identified during a study of blood T cells in healthy people across ages (dated by TCRdb to the mid-2010s). At the level of the whole study: In model experiments, template switching captured roughly one uniquely barcoded TCR beta cDNA molecule for every two T cells. To avoid experimental bias, donors of different ages were spread randomly across the sequencing lanes. Age-related changes in TCR beta repertoire diversity were measured in the study by deep sequencing normalized with unique cDNA molecular identifiers. Two additional independent replicas of 1 million unique cDNA reads from the same blood draw were analyzed for two donors (one aged 18 to 30 and one aged 80 or older). Four age groups were formed from the donors: young (average approximately 16 years), middle-aged (just under 40), aged (over 55) and long-lived (roughly 81). Results the study describes overall, beyond this receptor: Since profiling was done on bulk unsorted PBMCs, naive and antigen-experienced compartments could not be conclusively compared. As age increased, observed TCR beta diversity per million T cells dropped in a roughly linear way, and a significant reduction was already evident by age roughly 40. Compared with the aged group, more naive CD4+ T cells, fewer expanded clones and increased TCR diversity were shown by the long-lived group, suggesting age selection. Observed TCR beta diversity correlated strongly with the percentage of naive T cells measured by flow cytometry. Estimates of total diversity based on one million sequenced T cells were considered lower bounds and underestimates. Donor CMV infection status was unknown, potentially confounding age-related changes in expanded clonotypes.

Comments on this clonotype: Its antigen is still unknown. No quality values exist for individual bases; no much larger clone is one base distant.

Library preparation used 5' RACE. The data were produced on an Illumina HiSeq 2500. A second PCR of roughly 7 to 11 cycles was performed with a sample-barcoded 5' primer and a J-beta primer mix. A unique molecular identifier was introduced onto each TCR beta cDNA molecule by a template-switch 5' adaptor carrying 12 random nucleotides. Each sample yielded at least 2.5 million CDR3-containing paired-end reads. First-strand cDNA synthesis was performed from all RNA using the Mint cDNA synthesis kit, with priming by a TRBC-specific oligonucleotide. All cDNA was treated with uracil-DNA glycosylase and then went through a first 18-cycle PCR with the universal primers M1SS and BC2_uni_R. On the authors' methods: For normalization, 1 million high-quality reads were randomly selected from each sample, with every read carrying a distinct molecular identifier. Instead of being binned into consensus sequences, reads with shared molecular identifiers were discarded. CDR3 identification, clonotype clustering and error correction used MiTCR with a Q25 quality threshold and the strictest error-elimination algorithm. A nonparametric unseen species model using Euler transformation provided a lower-bound estimate of total TCR beta diversity. TCRdb trimmed the raw reads at Q25, called clones with MiXCR and kept productive beta chains. Each record represents a unique CDR3 protein, reported with the most common genes and DNA among its rows. TCRdb, rather than the study authors, made the V and J calls. For this sample the table gives over 1,300,000 distinct CDR3 sequences, of which approximately 63% were detected only once. Of the sample, under 8.5% falls within the top ten clones.

The donors were 40 or so Caucasian individuals from Russia, aged 6 to 90 years, who were systemically healthy. Approximately 9.3 milliliters of peripheral blood were drawn from each donor into EDTA-treated Vacutainer tubes. PBMCs were isolated by Ficoll-Paque density-gradient centrifugation, with at least 6 million obtained per sample. Total RNA, at least 6 micrograms per sample, was extracted from PBMCs with Trizol reagent. Naive CD45RAhigh/CD27high T cell percentages were measured by flow cytometry on a PBMC aliquot from every donor. The CDR3 measures 16 amino acids from cysteine to phenylalanine. Kept here is only the CDR3 DNA, which spans 48 bases and is read in frame from base 1. The germline V gene provides CDR1 SGHTA and CDR2 FQGNSA.

The sequence is built from TRBV7-2 and TRBJ2-7; the D gene cannot be resolved beyond TRBD1 or TRBD2, each matching 7 bases. The end of the DNA fits TRBJ2-5 better, so the J call may be wrong. The source material was blood. The clonotype comes from a man younger than 35 in good health. The CDR3 protein: CASSLGQPRGGETQYF. The DNA is TGTGCCAGCAGCTTAGGACAGCCCAGGGGGGGGGAGACCCAGTACTTC.